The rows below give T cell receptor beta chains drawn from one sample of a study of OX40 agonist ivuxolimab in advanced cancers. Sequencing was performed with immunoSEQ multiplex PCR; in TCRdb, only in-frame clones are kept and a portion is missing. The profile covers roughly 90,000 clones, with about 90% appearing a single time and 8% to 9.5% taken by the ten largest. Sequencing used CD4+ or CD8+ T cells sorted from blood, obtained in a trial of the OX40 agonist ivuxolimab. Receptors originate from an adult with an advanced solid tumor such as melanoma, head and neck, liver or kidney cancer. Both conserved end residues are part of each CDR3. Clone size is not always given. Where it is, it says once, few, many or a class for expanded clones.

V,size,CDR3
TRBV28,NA,CASSAGFYSNQPQHF
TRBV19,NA,CASSISGGSYNEQFF
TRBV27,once,CASSFLAGEAFF
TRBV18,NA,CASSPSSISGNTIYF
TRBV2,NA,CASSRDRGQETQYF
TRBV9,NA,CASRKKGEPYNEQFF
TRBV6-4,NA,CASSDGGGSSYNEQFF
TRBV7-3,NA,CASSPRGGLNSGNTIYF
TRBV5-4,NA,CASSFKQYMNTEAFF
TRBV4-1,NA,CASSQDGNSAYEQYF
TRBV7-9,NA,CASSFPLSGRGADTQYF
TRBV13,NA,CASSSGRDNYEQYF
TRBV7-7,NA,CASSLSGNTEAFF
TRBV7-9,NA,CASSSDPEQYF
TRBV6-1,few,CASSEGPSDGELFF
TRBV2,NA,CASSERGRREAANYGYTF